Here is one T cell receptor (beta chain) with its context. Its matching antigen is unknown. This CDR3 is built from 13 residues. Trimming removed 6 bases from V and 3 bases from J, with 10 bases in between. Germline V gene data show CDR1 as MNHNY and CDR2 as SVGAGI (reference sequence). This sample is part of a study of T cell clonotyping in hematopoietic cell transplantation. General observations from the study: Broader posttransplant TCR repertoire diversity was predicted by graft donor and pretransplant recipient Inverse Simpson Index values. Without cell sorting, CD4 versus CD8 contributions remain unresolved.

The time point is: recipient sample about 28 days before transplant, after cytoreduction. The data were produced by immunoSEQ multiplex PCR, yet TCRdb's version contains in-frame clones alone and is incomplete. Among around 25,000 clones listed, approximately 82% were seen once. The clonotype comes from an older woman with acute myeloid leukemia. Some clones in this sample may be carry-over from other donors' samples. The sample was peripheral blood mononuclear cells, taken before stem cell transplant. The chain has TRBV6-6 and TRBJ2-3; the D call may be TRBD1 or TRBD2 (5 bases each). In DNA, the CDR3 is TGTGCCAGCAGCCGGGACGCAACAGATACGCAGTATTTT. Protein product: CASSRDATDTQYF.